Presented here are 7 T cell receptor beta chains from one specimen sequenced in a study of blood T cell repertoires in COVID-19. TCRdb's table, derived via immunoSEQ multiplex PCR, lists solely in-frame clones and lacks some. The data show hundreds of thousands of clones, with approximately 80% seen just once and around 1.9% held by the top ten. Sample: peripheral blood. The receptors derive from a woman older than 75 with acute or convalescent COVID-19.

This sequence joins TRBV18 and TRBJ1-2; D possibly corresponds to TRBD1 (6 bases). This CDR3 spans 12 amino acids. Trimming removed 3 bases from V and 8 bases from J, with 10 bases in between. Germline CDR1 and CDR2: KGHSH and LQKENI. The CDR3 loop is CASSPKGDGYTF. CDR3 DNA: TGTGCCAGCTCACCTAAGGGGGACGGCTACACCTTC.

This chain connects TRBV3-1 (or the pseudogene TRBV3-2) to TRBJ2-2; possible D gene TRBD1, 6 bases. V lost 0 bases to trimming and J lost 5 bases, with 16 bases between them. The germline gives CDR1 LGHDT, CDR2 YNNKEL (reference sequence). This CDR3 region has 17 residues. CDR3 residues: CASSQDQRGQGTGELFF. In DNA, the CDR3 is TGTGCCAGCAGCCAAGATCAGAGGGGCCAGGGGACCGGGGAGCTGTTTTTT.

This clone was counted a single time. V and J are TRBV2 and TRBJ2-2, with 8 bases lining up with TRBD1. CDR1 SNHLY and CDR2 FYNNEI come from the germline V gene. The J segment lost 7 bases and the V segment lost 4 bases, leaving 8 bases of the junction unmatched. This CDR3 is 15 amino acids long. The CDR3 region has the DNA TGTGCCAGCAGTGCCACACGACAGGGGATCGGGGAGCTGTTTTTT. Residues: CASSATRQGIGELFF.

This clone was picked up a small number of times. The chain has TRBV5-1 and TRBJ2-4; 10 nucleotides align to TRBD1. V gave up 5 bases and J gave up 9 bases; unmatched junction bases: 8. Germline V lookup: CDR1 SGHRS, CDR2 YFSETQ. This CDR3 has 14 amino acids. Here the CDR3 reads CASRKGTGDPIQYF. Here the CDR3 DNA reads TGCGCCAGCAGAAAAGGGACAGGGGATCCCATTCAGTACTTC.

The V gene is TRBV9, the J gene TRBJ2-5, with 7 bases matching TRBD2. Germline V gives CDR1 SGDLS, CDR2 YYNGEE. CDR3 size: 14 residues. V trimming: 4 bases; J trimming: 5 bases; junction bases outside the gene matches: 8. CDR3 residues: CASSLGGSSETQYF. The DNA for the CDR3 is TGTGCCAGCAGCCTGGGGGGGAGTTCGGAGACCCAGTACTTC.

The chain is built from TRBV6-1 and TRBJ1-5; no firm D call. From germline, CDR1 is MNHNS and CDR2 SASEGT. V gave up 2 bases and J gave up 4 bases, with 15 bases separating them. CDR3 length equals 16 residues. The CDR3 is CASSESHTRTNQPQHF. For the CDR3, the DNA is TGTGCCAGCAGTGAATCACACACTAGGACGAATCAGCCCCAGCATTTT.

The chain uses TRBV7-6 and TRBJ1-1; TRBD1 aligns across 8 bases. In germline, CDR1 is SGHVS, CDR2 FNYEAQ. Unmatched junction bases numbered 2, after V lost 3 bases and J lost 8 bases. This CDR3 region has 12 residues. Here the CDR3 reads CASSLTGEEAFF. The CDR3 DNA reads TGTGCCAGCAGCTTGACAGGGGAAGAAGCTTTCTTT.